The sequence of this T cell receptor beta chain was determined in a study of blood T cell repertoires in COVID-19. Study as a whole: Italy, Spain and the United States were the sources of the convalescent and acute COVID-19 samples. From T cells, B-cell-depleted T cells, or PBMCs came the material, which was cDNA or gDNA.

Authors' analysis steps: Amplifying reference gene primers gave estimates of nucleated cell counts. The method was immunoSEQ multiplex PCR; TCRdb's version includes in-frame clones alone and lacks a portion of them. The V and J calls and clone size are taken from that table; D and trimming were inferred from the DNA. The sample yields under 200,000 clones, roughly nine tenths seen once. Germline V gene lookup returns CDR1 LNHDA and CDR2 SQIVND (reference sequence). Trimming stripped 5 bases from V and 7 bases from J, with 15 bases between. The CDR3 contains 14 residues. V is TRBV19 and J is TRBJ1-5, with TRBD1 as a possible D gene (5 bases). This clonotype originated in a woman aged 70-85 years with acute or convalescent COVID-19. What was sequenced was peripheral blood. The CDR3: CASSPRMEGQPQHF. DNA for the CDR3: TGTGCCAGTAGTCCCCGGATGGAGGGGCAGCCCCAGCATTTT.